The 2 T cell receptor beta chains below come from one sample, sequenced in a study of blood T cell repertoires in COVID-19. TCRdb keeps only in-frame clones here, not all; method: immunoSEQ multiplex PCR. This table holds over 100,000 clones, 80% to 90% found once. Sequenced material: peripheral blood. These receptors were collected from a man aged 50-60 years with acute or convalescent COVID-19.

DNA for the CDR3: TGTGCCAGCCTGAACTACAGGGAGAAGGGTGAGCAGTTCTTC. This encodes CASLNYREKGEQFF. The V and J genes are TRBV28 and TRBJ2-1; TRBD1 is a possible D gene (6 bases). V lost 8 bases to trimming and J lost 9 bases, with 20 bases between them. The CDR3 length is 14 residues. The germline V gene has CDR1 MDHEN and CDR2 SYDVKM.

The gene calls are TRBV6-2 or TRBV6-3 and TRBJ2-7; TRBD1 matches 8 bases. The CDR3 has 15 residues. Germline trimming cut 5 bases from V and 4 bases from J; bases unmatched to any gene: 10. Germline V gene data show CDR1 as MNHEY and CDR2 as SVGEGT. The CDR3 DNA is TGTGCCAGCAGTCCAACCGGGACAGGTAGATACGAGCAGTACTTC. Its translation is CASSPTGTGRYEQYF.